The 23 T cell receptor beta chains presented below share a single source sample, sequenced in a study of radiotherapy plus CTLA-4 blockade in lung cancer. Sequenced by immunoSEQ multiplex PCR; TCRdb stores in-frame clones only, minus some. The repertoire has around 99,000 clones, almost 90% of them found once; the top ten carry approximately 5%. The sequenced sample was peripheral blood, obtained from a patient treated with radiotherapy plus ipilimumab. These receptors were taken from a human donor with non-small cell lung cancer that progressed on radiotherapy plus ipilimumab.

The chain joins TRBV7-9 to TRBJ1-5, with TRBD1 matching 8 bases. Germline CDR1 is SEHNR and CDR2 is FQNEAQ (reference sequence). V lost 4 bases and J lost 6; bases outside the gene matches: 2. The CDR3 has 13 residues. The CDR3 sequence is CASSSTGVQPQHF. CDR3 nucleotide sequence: TGTGCCAGCAGCTCGACAGGGGTTCAGCCCCAGCATTTT.

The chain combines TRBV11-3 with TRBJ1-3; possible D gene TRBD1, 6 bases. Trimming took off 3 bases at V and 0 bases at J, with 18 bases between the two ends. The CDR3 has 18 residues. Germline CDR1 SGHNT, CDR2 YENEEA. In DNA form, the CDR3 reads TGTGCCAGCAGCTTCGGCTCCTACAGGGAAGTCTCTGGAAACACCATATATTTT. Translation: CASSFGSYREVSGNTIYF.

The CDR3 sequence is CASSLGSSSYEQYF. The CDR3 bases are TGTGCCAGCAGCTTGGGGTCTAGCTCCTACGAGCAGTACTTC. The rearrangement uses TRBV7-8 and TRBJ2-7; D uncertain. Looked up from germline, CDR1 is SGHVS and CDR2 is FQNEAQ. The CDR3 consists of 14 residues. V lost 3 bases to trimming and J lost 0 bases, with 9 bases between them.

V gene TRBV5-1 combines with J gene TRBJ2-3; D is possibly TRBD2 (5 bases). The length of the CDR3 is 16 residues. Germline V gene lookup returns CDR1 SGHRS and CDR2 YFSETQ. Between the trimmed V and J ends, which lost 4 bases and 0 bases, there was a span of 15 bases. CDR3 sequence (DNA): TGCGCCAGCAGCCCTCGCCCTAGCCCCAGCACAGATACGCAGTATTTT. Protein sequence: CASSPRPSPSTDTQYF.

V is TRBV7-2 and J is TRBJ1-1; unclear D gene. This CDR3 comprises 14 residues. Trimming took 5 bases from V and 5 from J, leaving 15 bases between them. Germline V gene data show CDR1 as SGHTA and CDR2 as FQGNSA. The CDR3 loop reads CASSPAVSRTEAFF. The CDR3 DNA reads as TGTGCCAGCAGCCCGGCCGTTTCGCGGACTGAAGCTTTCTTT.

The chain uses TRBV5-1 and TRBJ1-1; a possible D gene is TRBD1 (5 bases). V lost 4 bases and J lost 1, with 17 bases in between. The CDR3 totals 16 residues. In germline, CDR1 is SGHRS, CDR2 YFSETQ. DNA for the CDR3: TGCGCCAGCAGCAAGGGTCTCTCCGGGGGGAACACTGAAGCTTTCTTT. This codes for CASSKGLSGGNTEAFF.

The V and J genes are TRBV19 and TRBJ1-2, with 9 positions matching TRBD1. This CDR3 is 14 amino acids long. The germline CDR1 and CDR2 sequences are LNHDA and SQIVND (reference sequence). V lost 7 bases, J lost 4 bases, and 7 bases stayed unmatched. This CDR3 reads CASNDRGGIYGYTF. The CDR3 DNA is TGTGCCAGTAATGACAGGGGGGGGATCTATGGCTACACCTTC. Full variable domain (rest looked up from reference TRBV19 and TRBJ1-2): DGGITQSPKYLFRKEGQNVTLSCEQNLNHDAMYWYRQDPGQGLRLIYYSQIVNDFQKGDIAEGYSVSREKKESFPLTVTSAQKNPTAFYLCASNDRGGIYGYTFGSGTRLTVV.

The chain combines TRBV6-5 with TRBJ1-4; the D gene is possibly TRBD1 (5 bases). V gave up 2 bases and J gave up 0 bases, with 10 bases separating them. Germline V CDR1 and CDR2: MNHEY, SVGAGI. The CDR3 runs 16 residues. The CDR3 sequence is CASSYKGFATNEKLFF. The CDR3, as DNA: TGTGCCAGCAGTTACAAGGGGTTCGCAACTAATGAAAAACTGTTTTTT.

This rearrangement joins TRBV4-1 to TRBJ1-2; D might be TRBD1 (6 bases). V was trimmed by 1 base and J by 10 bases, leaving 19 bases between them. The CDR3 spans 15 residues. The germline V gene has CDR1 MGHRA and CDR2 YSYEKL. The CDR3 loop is CASSQGEQGLGTYTF. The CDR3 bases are TGCGCCAGCAGCCAAGGAGAACAGGGTCTCGGTACCTACACCTTC.

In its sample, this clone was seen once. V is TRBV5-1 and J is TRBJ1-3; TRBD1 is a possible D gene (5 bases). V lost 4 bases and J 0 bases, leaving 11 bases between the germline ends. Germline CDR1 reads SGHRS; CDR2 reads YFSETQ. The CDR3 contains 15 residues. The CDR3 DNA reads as TGCGCCAGCAGCCGGGACTCCGGCTCTGGAAACACCATATATTTT. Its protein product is CASSRDSGSGNTIYF.

CDR3 sequence (DNA): TGCGCCAGCAGCTTGTTGCCAGGGGCCTACGAGCAGTACTTC. Translation: CASSLLPGAYEQYF. The chain links TRBV5-1 to TRBJ2-7; D possibly corresponds to TRBD1 (6 bases). Germline V gene data show CDR1 as SGHRS and CDR2 as YFSETQ. Trimming took 1 base from V and 2 from J, leaving 10 bases between them. The CDR3 loop spans 14 amino acids. Full variable domain (outside the CDR3, taken from reference TRBV5-1 and TRBJ2-7): KAGVTQTPRYLIKTRGQQVTLSCSPISGHRSVSWYQQTPGQGLQFLFEYFSETQRNKGNFPGRFSGRQFSNSRSEMNVSTLELGDSALYLCASSLLPGAYEQYFGPGTRLTVT.

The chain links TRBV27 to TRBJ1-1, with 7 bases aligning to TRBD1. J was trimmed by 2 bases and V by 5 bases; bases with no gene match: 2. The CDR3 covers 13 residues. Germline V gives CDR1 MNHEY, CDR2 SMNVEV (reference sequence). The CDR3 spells CASSRQGNTEAFF. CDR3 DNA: TGTGCCAGCAGTCGACAGGGAAACACTGAAGCTTTCTTT.

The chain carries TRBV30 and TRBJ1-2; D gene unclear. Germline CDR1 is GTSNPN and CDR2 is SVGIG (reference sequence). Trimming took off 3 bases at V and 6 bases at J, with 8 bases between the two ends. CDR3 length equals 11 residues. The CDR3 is CAWSVEDGYTF. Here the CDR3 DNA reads TGTGCCTGGAGCGTTGAGGATGGCTACACCTTC.

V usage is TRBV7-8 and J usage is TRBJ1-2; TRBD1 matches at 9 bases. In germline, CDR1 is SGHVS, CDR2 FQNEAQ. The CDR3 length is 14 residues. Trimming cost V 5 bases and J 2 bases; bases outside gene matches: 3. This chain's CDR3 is CASSPGQGNYGYTF. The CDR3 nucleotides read TGTGCCAGCAGCCCGGGACAGGGAAACTATGGCTACACCTTC.

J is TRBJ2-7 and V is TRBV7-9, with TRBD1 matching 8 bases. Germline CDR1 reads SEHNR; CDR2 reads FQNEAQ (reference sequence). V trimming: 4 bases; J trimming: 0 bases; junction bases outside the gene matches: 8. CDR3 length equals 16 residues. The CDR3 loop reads CASSSPGQDFSYEQYF. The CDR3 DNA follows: TGTGCCAGCAGCTCACCGGGACAGGACTTCTCCTACGAGCAGTACTTC.

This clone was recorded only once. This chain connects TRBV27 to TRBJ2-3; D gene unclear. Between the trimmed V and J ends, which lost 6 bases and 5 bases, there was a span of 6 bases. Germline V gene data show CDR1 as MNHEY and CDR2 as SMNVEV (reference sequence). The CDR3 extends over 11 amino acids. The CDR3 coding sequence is TGTGCCAGCAGGGAGCAAGATACGCAGTATTTT. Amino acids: CASREQDTQYF.

The CDR3 region is CASSIGIASYEQYF. The CDR3 nucleotides are TGTGCCAGTAGTATCGGCATTGCTTCCTACGAGCAGTACTTC. V is TRBV19 and J is TRBJ2-7; D is uncertain. Germline CDR1 and CDR2: LNHDA and SQIVND (reference sequence). The V end was cut by 3 bases, the J end by 1 base, with 10 bases between. The CDR3 consists of 14 residues.

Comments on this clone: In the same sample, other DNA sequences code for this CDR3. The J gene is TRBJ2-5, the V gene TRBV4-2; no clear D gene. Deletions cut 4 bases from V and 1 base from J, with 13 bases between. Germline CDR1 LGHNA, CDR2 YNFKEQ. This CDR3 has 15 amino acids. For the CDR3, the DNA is TGTGCCAGCAGCCTCCACTGGCGAGGCCAAGAGACCCAGTACTTC. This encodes CASSLHWRGQETQYF.

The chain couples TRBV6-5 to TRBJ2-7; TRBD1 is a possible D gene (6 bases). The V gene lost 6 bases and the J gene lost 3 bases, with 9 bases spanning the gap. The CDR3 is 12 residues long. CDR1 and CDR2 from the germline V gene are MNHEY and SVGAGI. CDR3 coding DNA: TGTGCCAGCAGGGACAGCCTCTACGAGCAGTACTTC. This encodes CASRDSLYEQYF.

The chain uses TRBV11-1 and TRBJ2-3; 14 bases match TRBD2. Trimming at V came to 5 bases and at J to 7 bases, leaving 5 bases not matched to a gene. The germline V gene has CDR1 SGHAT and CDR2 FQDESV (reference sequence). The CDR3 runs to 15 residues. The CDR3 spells CASSPRTSGRNTQYF. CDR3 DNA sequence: TGTGCCAGCAGCCCGCGGACTAGCGGGAGGAATACGCAGTATTTT.

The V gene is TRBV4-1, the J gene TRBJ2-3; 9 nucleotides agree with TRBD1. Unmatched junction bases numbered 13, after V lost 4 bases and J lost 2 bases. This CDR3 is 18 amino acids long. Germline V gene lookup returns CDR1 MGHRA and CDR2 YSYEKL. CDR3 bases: TGCGCCAGCAGCCCGGGGGCGATCCGGGACAGGGTCACAGATACGCAGTATTTT. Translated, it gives CASSPGAIRDRVTDTQYF.

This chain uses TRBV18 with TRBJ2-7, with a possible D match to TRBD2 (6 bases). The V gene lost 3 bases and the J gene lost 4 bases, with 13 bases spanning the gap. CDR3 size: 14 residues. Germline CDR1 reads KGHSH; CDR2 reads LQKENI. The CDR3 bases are TGTGCCAGCTCACCGCCGGGACTTGTATACGAGCAGTACTTC. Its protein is CASSPPGLVYEQYF.

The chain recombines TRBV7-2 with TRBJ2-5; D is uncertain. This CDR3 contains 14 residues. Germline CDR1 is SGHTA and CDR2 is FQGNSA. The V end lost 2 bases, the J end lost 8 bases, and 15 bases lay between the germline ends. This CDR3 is CASSLRQSRRTQYF. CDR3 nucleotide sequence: TGTGCCAGCAGCTTAAGGCAAAGTAGGAGAACCCAGTACTTC.